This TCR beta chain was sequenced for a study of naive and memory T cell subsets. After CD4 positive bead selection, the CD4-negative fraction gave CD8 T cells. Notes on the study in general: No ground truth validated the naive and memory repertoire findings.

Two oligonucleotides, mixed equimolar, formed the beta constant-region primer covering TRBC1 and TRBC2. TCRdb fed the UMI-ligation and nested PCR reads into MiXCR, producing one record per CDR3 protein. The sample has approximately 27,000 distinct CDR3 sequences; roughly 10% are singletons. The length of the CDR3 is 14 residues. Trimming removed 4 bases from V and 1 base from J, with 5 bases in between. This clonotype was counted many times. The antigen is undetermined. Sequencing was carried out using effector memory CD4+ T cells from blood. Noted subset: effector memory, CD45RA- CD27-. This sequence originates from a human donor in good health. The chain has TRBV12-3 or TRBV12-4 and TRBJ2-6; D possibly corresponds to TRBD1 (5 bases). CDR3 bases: TGTGCCAGCAGTTCAGGGTCTGGGGCCAACGTCCTGACTTTC. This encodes CASSSGSGANVLTF.